The clone carrying this T cell receptor (beta chain) occurred a few times. No antigen is known for it. The data derive from a study of blood T cells in healthy people across ages. Looking at the study overall: Per two T cells, about one barcoded beta molecule was captured through template switching. Overall study results and limits: Long-lived donors carried more naive CD4+ cells and greater diversity than aged donors. Per million T cells, the diversity of TCR beta decreased roughly linearly as age advanced.

A second about 7 to 11 cycle PCR used barcoded and J-beta primers. Using its own MiXCR run on the 5' RACE reads, TCRdb lists one record per CDR3 protein. This sample carries 1.5 million to 2 million distinct CDR3 sequences, roughly 52% of them seen once, and the ten largest clones take roughly 2%. The CDR3 sequence is 16 residues long. Germline V gene data show CDR1 as LGHNA and CDR2 as YSLEER. V lost 0 bases, J lost 2 bases, and 14 bases lay in between. This clonotype originated in a woman aged 40-49 years in good health. The chain employs TRBV4-3 and TRBJ2-7; D possibly matches TRBD1 or TRBD2 (7 bases each). Sequencing was carried out using blood. CDR3 bases: TGCGCCAGCAGCCAAGACCGGCGGGGGACAGCCTACGAGCAGTACTTC. The encoded protein is CASSQDRRGTAYEQYF.